The 7 T cell receptor beta chains below were found in one sample sequenced in a study of post-analysis software for immune sequencing data. Their target antigens are unknown. The authors incorporated unique molecular identifiers into the TCR beta cDNA libraries. TCRdb recomputed calls from the PCR reads with MiXCR, one row per CDR3 protein. The sample consists of around 180,000 distinct CDR3 sequences, roughly 30% of them appearing once. Points from the study as a whole: TRBV5-6, TRBV5-1 and TRBV20-1 belonged to a set of five TRBV segments that were more frequent in patients than controls.

Sequencing was performed on blood. The source of these receptors is a girl aged 5-17 years with multiple sclerosis.

This clonotype turned up a few times. The gene calls are TRBV12-3 or TRBV12-4 and TRBJ1-5, with no clear D. Trimming took off 3 bases at V and 4 bases at J, with 10 bases between the two ends. This CDR3 has 14 amino acids. The CDR3 DNA reads as TGTGCCAGCAGTTTCGGTATCGGGAATCAGCCCCAGCATTTT. This gives the protein CASSFGIGNQPQHF.

The J gene is TRBJ2-7, the V gene TRBV29-1; D remains ambiguous. Germline CDR1 reads SQVTM; CDR2 reads ANQGSEA. This CDR3 is built from 13 residues. Trimming left V 5 bases short and J 7 bases short, with 18 bases between. CDR3 bases: TGCAGCGTTCCCCTAGAATCCTACAATGAGCAGTACTTC. Translation gives CSVPLESYNEQYF.

V and J are TRBV29-1 and TRBJ2-1, with D tentatively TRBD2 (6 bases). The CDR3 contains 18 residues. Germline values: CDR1 SQVTM, CDR2 ANQGSEA. Trimming took off 8 bases at V and 0 bases at J, with 26 bases between the two ends. The chain's CDR3 is CSPIAAGGGPRSYNEQFF. DNA for the CDR3: TGCAGCCCAATAGCGGCAGGAGGAGGCCCCCGCTCCTACAATGAGCAGTTCTTC.

To note about this clonotype: This clone may be a read error of a much larger clone one base away. V usage is TRBV12-3 or TRBV12-4 and J usage is TRBJ2-3, with 8 bases matching TRBD1. The V and J ends lost 2 bases and 5 bases, in that order; junction bases with no gene match: 9. The CDR3 spans 16 residues. CDR3 DNA sequence: TGTGCCAGCAGTTTACGGACAGGGTACGGTAGAGATACGCAGTATTTT. Translating gives CASSLRTGYGRDTQYF.

Note on this clonotype: This may come from a read error, since a much larger clone is one base off. The V and J genes are TRBV6-2 or TRBV6-3 and TRBJ2-7; D may be TRBD2 (5 bases). Per germline, CDR1 MNHEY and CDR2 SVGEGT. The CDR3 has 12 amino acids. This CDR3 reads CAGSQRAAEQYF. The CDR3, as DNA: TGTGCCGGCAGTCAGAGGGCGGCGGAGCAGTACTTC.

In its sample, this clonotype was seen a few times. The chain uses TRBV5-5 and TRBJ1-6; 8 bases line up with TRBD1. The CDR3 has 15 residues. J was trimmed by 2 bases and V by 2 bases; bases with no gene match: 0. Germline V gene data show CDR1 as SGHKS and CDR2 as YYEKEE (reference sequence). The CDR3 region has the DNA TGTGCCAGCAGCTTACAGGGGGCCTATAATTCACCCCTCCACTTT. Amino acids: CASSLQGAYNSPLHF. The variable domain in full, with the rest retrieved from reference TRBV5-5 and TRBJ1-6, is DAGVTQSPTHLIKTRGQQVTLRCSPISGHKSVSWYQQVLGQGPQFIFQYYEKEERGRGNFPDRFSARQFPNYSSELNVNALLLGDSALYLCASSLQGAYNSPLHFGNGTRLTVT.

The V gene is TRBV5-1, the J gene TRBJ2-7; D may be TRBD2 (7 bases). Trimming shortened V by 4 bases and J by 3 bases, and 26 bases separated the two germline ends. This CDR3 has 18 amino acids. CDR1 is SGHRS, CDR2 YFSETQ, per germline. CDR3 in DNA: TGCGCCAGCAGCCTTGGGGGGGGCGGACCTTCCCTTCTCTACGAGCAGTACTTC. It is translated as CASSLGGGGPSLLYEQYF.